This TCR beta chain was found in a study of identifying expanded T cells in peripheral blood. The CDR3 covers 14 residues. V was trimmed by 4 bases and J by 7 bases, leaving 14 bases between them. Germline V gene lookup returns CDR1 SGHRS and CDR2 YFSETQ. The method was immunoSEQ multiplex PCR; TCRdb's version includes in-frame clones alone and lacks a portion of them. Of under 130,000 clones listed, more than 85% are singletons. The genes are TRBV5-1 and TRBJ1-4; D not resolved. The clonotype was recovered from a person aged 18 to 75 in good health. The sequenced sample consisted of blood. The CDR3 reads CASSDLRLSEKLFF. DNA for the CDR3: TGCGCCAGCAGCGATCTAAGACTTAGTGAAAAACTGTTTTTT. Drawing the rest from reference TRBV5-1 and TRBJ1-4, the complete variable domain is KAGVTQTPRYLIKTRGQQVTLSCSPISGHRSVSWYQQTPGQGLQFLFEYFSETQRNKGNFPGRFSGRQFSNSRSEMNVSTLELGDSALYLCASSDLRLSEKLFFGSGTQLSVL.